Listed here is a single T cell receptor beta chain. Its target is not known. Germline V gene sequence: CDR1 KGHSH, CDR2 LQKENI. Trimming took off 3 bases at V and 6 bases at J, with 12 bases between the two ends. CDR3 length: 14 residues. Primers included in the PCR were 60 Vbeta and 13 Jbeta primers. Assay used: immunoSEQ multiplex PCR; TCRdb lists only in-frame clones, some missing. Among about 82,000 clones listed, approximately 80% were seen once. This cohort consisted of healthy bone marrow donors. These data originate in a study of cytomegalovirus exposure and HLA in healthy donors. Study-wide findings and caveats: Rare sequences made up most TCRs, while some public TCRs were found in many donors. Per published reports, the classifier diagnosed cytomegalovirus status with high specificity and sensitivity. The only immune exposure information that was available was CMV serostatus.

The material sequenced was PBMCs. The sequence was collected from a man in his fifties in good health and CMV-seronegative. The chain is built from TRBV18 and TRBJ2-1; D may be TRBD1 (6 bases). CDR3 coding DNA: TGTGCCAGCTCACCTCAGGGGTATCCCAATGAGCAGTTCTTC. Protein sequence: CASSPQGYPNEQFF. Drawing the rest from reference TRBV18 and TRBJ2-1, the complete variable domain is NAGVMQNPRHLVRRRGQEARLRCSPMKGHSHVYWYRQLPEEGLKFMVYLQKENIIDESGMPKERFSAEFPKEGPSILRIQQVVRGDSAAYFCASSPQGYPNEQFFGPGTRLTVL.